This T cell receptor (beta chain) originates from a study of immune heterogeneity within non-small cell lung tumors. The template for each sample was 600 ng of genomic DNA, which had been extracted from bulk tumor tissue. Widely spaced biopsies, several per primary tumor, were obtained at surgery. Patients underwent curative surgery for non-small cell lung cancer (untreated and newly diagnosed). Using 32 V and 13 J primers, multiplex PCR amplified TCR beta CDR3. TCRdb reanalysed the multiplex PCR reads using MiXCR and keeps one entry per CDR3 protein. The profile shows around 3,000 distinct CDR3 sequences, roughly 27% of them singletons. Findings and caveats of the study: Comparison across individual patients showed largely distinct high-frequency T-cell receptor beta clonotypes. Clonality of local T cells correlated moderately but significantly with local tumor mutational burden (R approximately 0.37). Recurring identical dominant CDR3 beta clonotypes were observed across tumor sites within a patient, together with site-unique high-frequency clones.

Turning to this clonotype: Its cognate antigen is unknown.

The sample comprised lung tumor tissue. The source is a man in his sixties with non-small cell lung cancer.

Here the CDR3 DNA reads TGCGCCAGCAGTGAGGATACTAGCGGGAGGGCCTACGAGCAGTACTTC. Translation: CASSEDTSGRAYEQYF. The J gene is TRBJ2-7, the V gene TRBV10-2; 13 nucleotides match TRBD2. The CDR3 totals 16 residues. Per germline, CDR1 WSHSY and CDR2 SAAADI. J lost 2 bases, V lost 2 bases, and 3 bases had no gene match.